This T cell receptor beta chain comes out of a study of T-cell memory formation after mild COVID-19. The study's findings and limits: Day 15 to 85 contracting clones showed balanced CD4/CD8; later expanders leaned CD4+.

V lost 3 bases and J lost 5; bases outside the gene matches: 6. Germline V gives CDR1 LNHNV, CDR2 YYDKDF (reference sequence). This CDR3 region has 15 residues. As to this clonotype: Its antigen is not identified.

TCRdb processed the 5' RACE reads anew with MiXCR; each CDR3 protein has one entry. The sample yields under 250,000 distinct CDR3 sequences, approximately 9% seen once. Material for sequencing was PBMCs or a T cell subset sorted from them (not recorded which). The gene calls are TRBV15 and TRBJ1-2; 10 bases align to TRBD1. The receptor's source is a man aged 18 to 35 who had mild COVID-19 (a few samples of this study predate the infection). Cell type and time point are not known. The CDR3 DNA is TGTGCCACCAGCAGGACAGGGGGCGCGGGTTATGGCTACACCTTC. The encoded protein is CATSRTGGAGYGYTF.